Following are 29 T cell receptor beta chains from one sample sequenced in a study of Ad26.COV2.S vaccination and SARS-CoV-2 variants (dated by TCRdb to the early 2020s). The sample's treatment or condition, from its label and the paper: some 20 received Ad26.COV2.S at low or high dose, single or two shots; 5 received placebo; per-sample allocation not given. Repertoires of vaccine and placebo recipients were sequenced from samples taken on day 63 after the first injection. The library was built by means of the immunoSEQ multiplex PCR assay. In its TCRdb copy, this immuneACCESS table keeps in-frame sequences only and misses some clones. Where compared with another copy, unresolved V genes explain less than half of these, and the others have no known cause. The sample includes roughly 500,000 clones, with roughly 89% observed a single time. The ten largest account for approximately 2.5% of the sample.

The sequenced sample was peripheral blood, obtained in a trial of Ad26.COV2.S vaccine versus placebo. Receptor source: a person between 18 and 60 years old who received the Ad26.COV2.S COVID-19 vaccine or a placebo.

The genes are TRBV9 and TRBJ1-1; no reliable D call. V dropped 0 bases and J dropped 1 base, with 7 bases sitting between them. Germline V gene sequence: CDR1 SGDLS, CDR2 YYNGEE. The CDR3 length is 14 residues. CDR3 coding DNA: TGTGCCAGCAGCGTAGGCAGCGGGAACACTGAAGCTTTCTTT. Protein product: CASSVGSGNTEAFF. Looking up the rest from reference TRBV9 and TRBJ1-1 gives the full variable domain: DSGVTQTPKHLITATGQRVTLRCSPRSGDLSVYWYQQSLDQGLQFLIQYYNGEERAKGNILERFSAQQFPDLHSELNLSSLELGDSALYFCASSVGSGNTEAFFGQGTRLTVV.

This clone came up once. The chain links TRBV11-1 to TRBJ2-2, with D perhaps being TRBD1 or TRBD2 (6 bases each). V was shortened by 7 bases and J by 0 bases, with 9 bases between the two germline ends. Germline V gene sequence: CDR1 SGHAT, CDR2 FQDESV (reference sequence). The CDR3 runs to 14 residues. The CDR3 DNA reads TGTGCCAGCAACAGGGACTCGAACACCGGGGAGCTGTTTTTT. Protein: CASNRDSNTGELFF.

This clone was detected only once. J is TRBJ2-5 and V is TRBV11-1, with D perhaps assigned TRBD1 or TRBD2 (6 bases each). Germline assignment: CDR1 SGHAT and CDR2 FQDESV (reference sequence). Trimming cost V 5 bases and J 7 bases, with 17 bases left between them. The CDR3 covers 14 residues. The CDR3 DNA is TGTGCCAGCAGCCCGGGGGCGCTCTGGCGGACCCAGTACTTC. Translating it yields CASSPGALWRTQYF.

The chain is built from TRBV5-1 and TRBJ1-6; D is unresolved. The V end was cut by 0 bases, the J end by 7 bases, with 11 bases between. In germline, CDR1 is SGHRS, CDR2 YFSETQ. This CDR3 has 15 amino acids. CDR3 in amino acids: CASSLGGLRNSPLHF. For the CDR3, the DNA is TGCGCCAGCAGCTTGGGTGGACTTAGGAATTCACCCCTCCACTTT. The whole variable domain, remainder taken from reference TRBV5-1 and TRBJ1-6, is KAGVTQTPRYLIKTRGQQVTLSCSPISGHRSVSWYQQTPGQGLQFLFEYFSETQRNKGNFPGRFSGRQFSNSRSEMNVSTLELGDSALYLCASSLGGLRNSPLHFGNGTRLTVT.

The chain links TRBV5-1 to TRBJ2-1; 10 positions agree with TRBD2. The CDR3 consists of 20 residues. J gave up 0 bases and V 4 bases, and 16 bases lay outside the gene matches. CDR1 and CDR2 from the germline V gene are SGHRS and YFSETQ. CDR3 DNA: TGCGCCAGCAGCGGGGCCGCTAGCGGGAGTCCGCTATTCTCCTACAATGAGCAGTTCTTC. Translating gives CASSGAASGSPLFSYNEQFF.

V and J are TRBV11-1 and TRBJ2-2; 7 bases align to TRBD1. The trim removed 5 bases at V and 1 base at J, leaving 4 bases unmatched. The CDR3 sequence is 15 residues long. CDR1 SGHAT and CDR2 FQDESV come from the germline V gene (reference sequence). As DNA, the CDR3 is TGTGCCAGCAGCCTTGACAGGGAGAACACCGGGGAGCTGTTTTTT. Protein sequence: CASSLDRENTGELFF. The whole variable domain, remainder taken from reference TRBV11-1 and TRBJ2-2, is EAEVAQSPRYKITEKSQAVAFWCDPISGHATLYWYRQILGQGPELLVQFQDESVVDDSQLPKDRFSAERLKGVDSTLKIQPAELGDSAMYLCASSLDRENTGELFFGEGSRLTVL.

The chain joins TRBV5-4 to TRBJ1-2, with D perhaps TRBD1 (5 bases). Germline CDR1 SGHNT, CDR2 YYREEE (reference sequence). V lost 1 base, J lost 4 bases, and 11 bases lay in between. The CDR3 is made up of 14 amino acids. As DNA, the CDR3 is TGTGCCAGCAGCTTGTGGGACTCGTCCTATGGCTACACCTTC. This gives the protein CASSLWDSSYGYTF. Using reference TRBV5-4 and TRBJ1-2 for the parts outside the CDR3, the full variable domain is ETGVTQSPTHLIKTRGQQVTLRCSSQSGHNTVSWYQQALGQGPQFIFQYYREEENGRGNFPPRFSGLQFPNYSSELNVNALELDDSALYLCASSLWDSSYGYTFGSGTRLTVV.

V usage is TRBV2 and J usage is TRBJ2-3; unclear D gene. The CDR3 contains 13 residues. Germline V gene data show CDR1 as SNHLY and CDR2 as FYNNEI. V was trimmed by 11 bases and J by 1 base, leaving 13 bases between them. The CDR3, as DNA: TGTGCCTCCAAGAGGCAGGGCACAGATACGCAGTATTTT. This gives the protein CASKRQGTDTQYF. The complete variable domain, with remaining parts taken from reference TRBV2 and TRBJ2-3, reads EPEVTQTPSHQVTQMGQEVILRCVPISNHLYFYWYRQILGQKVEFLVSFYNNEISEKSEIFDDQFSVERPDGSNFTLKIRSTKLEDSAMYFCASKRQGTDTQYFGPGTRLTVL.

The chain uses TRBV24-1 and TRBJ2-3; D possibly matches TRBD1 or TRBD2 (5 bases each). V dropped 0 bases and J dropped 9 bases, with 9 bases sitting between them. The CDR3 spans 13 residues. Germline V lookup: CDR1 KGHDR, CDR2 SFDVKD. The CDR3 nucleotides read TGTGCCACCAGTGATTTGGAGAGGGGCACGCAGTATTTT. This gives the protein CATSDLERGTQYF.

This chain uses TRBV20-1 with TRBJ2-1; D is unclear. Germline V gene data show CDR1 as DFQATT and CDR2 as SNEGSKA (reference sequence). This CDR3 is 16 amino acids long. Trimming shortened V by 3 bases and J by 8 bases, and 23 bases separated the two germline ends. The CDR3 reads CSASPPTYLGSDEQFF. The DNA of the CDR3 is TGCAGTGCTAGTCCCCCGACATATCTGGGCTCCGATGAGCAGTTCTTC.

CDR3 nucleotide sequence: TGTGCCAGCTCACCACAAGCACTAGGCAGGGATACGCAGTATTTT. It encodes CASSPQALGRDTQYF. The chain links TRBV18 to TRBJ2-3; D is perhaps TRBD2 (5 bases). V dropped 1 base and J dropped 6 bases, with 14 bases sitting between them. The germline gives CDR1 KGHSH, CDR2 LQKENI. The CDR3 sequence is 15 residues long.

This clone was seen ten or more times. The V call is TRBV7-9, the J call TRBJ2-7; the D gene is possibly TRBD2 (6 bases). CDR3 length equals 17 residues. Trimming removed 5 bases at V and 6 bases at J, with 26 bases between. The germline V gene has CDR1 SEHNR and CDR2 FQNEAQ (reference sequence). The CDR3 sequence is CASSLRKPRLGCREQYV. The CDR3 DNA is TGTGCCAGCAGCCTACGAAAGCCGCGACTAGGGTGTCGCGAGCAGTACGTC.

This chain links TRBV29-1 with TRBJ2-5; TRBD1 aligns across 7 bases. The germline CDR1 and CDR2 sequences are SQVTM and ANQGSEA. CDR3 size: 14 residues. V trimming: 7 bases; J trimming: 2 bases; junction bases outside the gene matches: 10. CDR3 sequence (DNA): TGCAGCGCCACCGGGACAGATAATCAAGAGACCCAGTACTTC. Translation gives CSATGTDNQETQYF.

This chain uses TRBV7-9 with TRBJ1-4; D gene ambiguous. Germline values: CDR1 SEHNR, CDR2 FQNEAQ (reference sequence). V lost 3 bases, J lost 0 bases, and 8 bases lay in between. The CDR3 covers 15 residues. CDR3 nucleotide sequence: TGTGCCAGCAGCTTCGCCCTCTCAACTAATGAAAAACTGTTTTTT. Amino acids: CASSFALSTNEKLFF.

The V call is TRBV7-3, the J call TRBJ2-4; 10 bases are shared with TRBD1. The CDR3 length is 13 residues. Germline trimming cut 1 base from V and 15 bases from J; bases unmatched to any gene: 6. Germline-derived CDR1 and CDR2 are SGHTA and FQGTGA. The CDR3, as DNA: TGTGCCAGCAGCTTAAACGACAGGGGGCTCCGGTACTTC. Protein sequence: CASSLNDRGLRYF.

Here the CDR3 DNA reads TGTGCCAGCAGTTACTCGAGCTACAATGAGCAGTTCTTC. Protein sequence: CASSYSSYNEQFF. The gene calls are TRBV6-5 and TRBJ2-1, with no clear D. The CDR3 consists of 13 residues. Between the trimmed V and J ends, which lost 0 bases and 3 bases, there was a span of 3 bases. Looked up from germline, CDR1 is MNHEY and CDR2 is SVGAGI.

This sequence joins TRBV6-1 and TRBJ1-5; D is ambiguous. The CDR3 extends over 13 amino acids. Deletions cut 3 bases from V and 5 bases from J, with 8 bases between. Looked up from germline, CDR1 is MNHNS and CDR2 is SASEGT. As DNA, the CDR3 is TGTGCCAGCAGTGATGGGTCAGATCAGCCCCAGCATTTT. Its protein product is CASSDGSDQPQHF.

This rearrangement joins TRBV29-1 to TRBJ2-5; 7 bases map to TRBD2. The CDR3 has 16 residues. V trimming: 2 bases; J trimming: 3 bases; junction bases outside the gene matches: 12. CDR1 and CDR2 from the germline V gene are SQVTM and ANQGSEA. The CDR3 DNA reads TGCAGCGTTGAAAACACCGGGGACTACTCAGAAGAGACCCAGTACTTC. Translating gives CSVENTGDYSEETQYF. The full variable domain, rest sourced from reference TRBV29-1 and TRBJ2-5, is SAVISQKPSRDICQRGTSLTIQCQVDSQVTMMFWYRQQPGQSLTLIATANQGSEATYESGFVIDKFPISRPNLTFSTLTVSNMSPEDSSIYLCSVENTGDYSEETQYFGPGTRLLVL.

This clone was found a few times. The V and J genes are TRBV2 and TRBJ1-2; 9 nucleotides align to TRBD1. The junction had 9 bases not matched to a gene; V was cut back by 6 bases and J by 4 bases. In germline, CDR1 is SNHLY, CDR2 FYNNEI. This CDR3 is 15 amino acids long. CDR3 sequence reads: CASRRRTGDTYGYTF. The CDR3 bases are TGTGCCAGCAGGCGTCGGACAGGGGATACCTATGGCTACACCTTC. Drawing the rest from reference TRBV2 and TRBJ1-2, the complete variable domain is EPEVTQTPSHQVTQMGQEVILRCVPISNHLYFYWYRQILGQKVEFLVSFYNNEISEKSEIFDDQFSVERPDGSNFTLKIRSTKLEDSAMYFCASRRRTGDTYGYTFGSGTRLTVV.

The chain links TRBV15 to TRBJ2-2, with 7 nucleotides matching TRBD1. Germline loops: CDR1 LNHNV, CDR2 YYDKDF (reference sequence). The trim removed 1 base at V and 4 bases at J, leaving 9 bases unmatched. The length of the CDR3 is 17 residues. This CDR3 reads CATSRAPWTGPTGELFF. The CDR3 DNA reads TGTGCCACCAGCAGAGCCCCTTGGACAGGACCCACCGGGGAGCTGTTTTTT.

The rearrangement joins TRBV19 to TRBJ1-6; D possibly corresponds to TRBD1 (6 bases). Trimming took 4 bases from V and 7 from J, leaving 11 bases between them. This CDR3 contains 14 residues. Germline loops: CDR1 LNHDA, CDR2 SQIVND (reference sequence). The chain's CDR3 is CASSTTGLNSPLHF. CDR3 bases: TGTGCCAGTAGTACCACAGGGTTGAATTCACCCCTCCACTTT.

The chain recombines TRBV6-5 with TRBJ2-7; 8 bases agree with TRBD1. The CDR3 loop spans 13 amino acids. Germline V gives CDR1 MNHEY, CDR2 SVGAGI. J lost 4 bases, V lost 8 bases, and 7 bases had no gene match. The CDR3 coding sequence is TGTGCCAGCGGCCGGGACAGGAGTTACGAGCAGTACTTC. Translation gives CASGRDRSYEQYF.

The chain combines TRBV11-2 with TRBJ1-5; D uncertain. Between the trimmed V and J ends, which lost 0 bases and 7 bases, there was a span of 4 bases. CDR3 size: 12 residues. CDR1 SGHAT and CDR2 FQNNGV come from the germline V gene. The CDR3, as DNA: TGTGCCAGCAGCTTAGATAGCCAGCCCCAGCATTTT. Translation: CASSLDSQPQHF.

The DNA of the CDR3 is TGTGCCAGTAGTACCGGACAGCGGGCAACTAATGAAAAACTGTTTTTT. Translated, it gives CASSTGQRATNEKLFF. The chain has TRBV19 and TRBJ1-4, with D perhaps matching TRBD1 (6 bases). Germline V CDR1 and CDR2: LNHDA, SQIVND (reference sequence). V shed 4 bases and J shed 0 bases, with 12 bases lying between them. The CDR3 totals 16 residues. Combining the CDR3 with reference TRBV19 and TRBJ1-4 gives the whole variable domain DGGITQSPKYLFRKEGQNVTLSCEQNLNHDAMYWYRQDPGQGLRLIYYSQIVNDFQKGDIAEGYSVSREKKESFPLTVTSAQKNPTAFYLCASSTGQRATNEKLFFGSGTQLSVL.

This clone was observed a few times. Other DNA sequences in this sample translate to the same CDR3. The V and J genes are TRBV5-1 and TRBJ1-1; weak D call: TRBD1 (6 bases). Germline V gene sequence: CDR1 SGHRS, CDR2 YFSETQ. This CDR3 is 14 amino acids long. Trimming removed 1 base at V and 0 bases at J, with 7 bases between. Here the CDR3 DNA reads TGCGCCAGCAGCTTGAGGGGGTTGAACACTGAAGCTTTCTTT. Amino acids: CASSLRGLNTEAFF.

The rearrangement uses TRBV9 and TRBJ1-2, with D maybe TRBD1 (5 bases). Trimming took 0 bases from V and 2 from J, leaving 14 bases between them. Germline CDR1 is SGDLS and CDR2 is YYNGEE. The CDR3 sequence is 16 residues long. The CDR3 nucleotides are TGTGCCAGCAGCGTAGATCAGGGATCCGGAAACTATGGCTACACCTTC. Protein: CASSVDQGSGNYGYTF.

The V call is TRBV9, the J call TRBJ1-2, with D unresolved. Trimming left V 0 bases short and J 11 bases short, with 17 bases between. Germline V lookup: CDR1 SGDLS, CDR2 YYNGEE. CDR3 length: 14 residues. The CDR3 region has the DNA TGTGCCAGCAGCGTAGGAGGCCACGAGGGAAGTTACACCTTC. This gives the protein CASSVGGHEGSYTF.

The chain joins TRBV7-9 to TRBJ2-1; D not resolved. The CDR3 runs 15 residues. Germline V gene lookup returns CDR1 SEHNR and CDR2 FQNEAQ (reference sequence). The V end lost 2 bases, the J end lost 1 base, and 9 bases lay between the germline ends. CDR3 bases: TGTGCCAGCAGCTTACACTCGGCGTCCTACAATGAGCAGTTCTTC. Residues: CASSLHSASYNEQFF.

V usage is TRBV18 and J usage is TRBJ1-4; D is ambiguous. Trimming removed 6 bases from V and 3 bases from J, with 14 bases in between. The CDR3 covers 15 residues. Per the germline V gene, CDR1 is KGHSH and CDR2 is LQKENI. For the CDR3, the DNA is TGTGCCAGCTCTCTCGGACGGCTTTCTAATGAAAAACTGTTTTTT. This gives the protein CASSLGRLSNEKLFF.